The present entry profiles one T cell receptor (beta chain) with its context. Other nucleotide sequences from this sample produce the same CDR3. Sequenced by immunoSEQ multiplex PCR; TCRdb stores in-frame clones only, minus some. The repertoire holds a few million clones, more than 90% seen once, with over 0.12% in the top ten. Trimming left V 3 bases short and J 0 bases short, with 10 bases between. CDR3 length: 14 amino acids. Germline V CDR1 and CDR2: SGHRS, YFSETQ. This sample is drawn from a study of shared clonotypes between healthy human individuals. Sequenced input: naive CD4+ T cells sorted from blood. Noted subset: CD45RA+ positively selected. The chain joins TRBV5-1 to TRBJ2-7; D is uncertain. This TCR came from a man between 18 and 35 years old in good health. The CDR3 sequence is CASSSGPSSYEQYF. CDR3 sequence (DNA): TGCGCCAGCAGCTCCGGGCCGAGCTCCTACGAGCAGTACTTC.